This T cell receptor beta chain was recorded in a study of blood T cell repertoires in COVID-19. Study at large: The United States, Italy and Spain provided the acute and convalescent COVID-19 samples. Sample material is recorded as cDNA or gDNA derived from T cells, B-cell-depleted T cells, or PBMCs.

The CDR3 contains 12 residues. Germline assignment: CDR1 SEHNR and CDR2 FQNEAQ (reference sequence). J gave up 5 bases and V 5 bases, and 3 bases lay outside the gene matches. TCRdb keeps only in-frame clones here, not all; method: immunoSEQ multiplex PCR. The sample has fewer than 350,000 clones, 85% seen once. Assignments of participants to cohorts depended upon their own reported clinical history. Among Cohort 3 donors, those recovered had two negative PCRs, clearance, or symptom resolution. Sequencing input: PBMCs or T cells enriched from blood (not recorded which). The source is a woman aged 45-65 years who had recovered from COVID-19. V gene TRBV7-9 combines with J gene TRBJ2-7; 7 bases fit TRBD1. This chain's CDR3 is CASSPDRDEQYF. In DNA, the CDR3 is TGTGCCAGCAGCCCCGACAGGGACGAGCAGTACTTC.